A single sample is the source of the 25 T cell receptor beta chains below, sequenced in a study of blood T cell repertoires in COVID-19. Libraries were prepared by immunoSEQ multiplex PCR; TCRdb keeps only in-frame clonotypes and omits some of them. This table holds approximately 150,000 clones, roughly 88% found once. The sample comprised PBMCs or T cells enriched from blood (not recorded which). These receptors were collected from an older man who had been exposed to COVID-19.

CDR3 sequence reads: CASSLGGGYNEQFF. DNA for the CDR3: TGTGCCAGCAGCTTGGGGGGGGGTTACAATGAGCAGTTCTTC. This chain joins TRBV5-4 and TRBJ2-1; 7 bases align to TRBD2. V lost 0 bases to trimming and J lost 4 bases; unmatched junction nucleotides: 1. CDR3 length equals 14 residues. Germline-derived CDR1 and CDR2 are SGHNT and YYREEE (reference sequence).

The rearrangement links TRBV20-1 to TRBJ2-5, with 8 nucleotides matching TRBD2. Looked up from germline, CDR1 is DFQATT and CDR2 is SNEGSKA (reference sequence). This CDR3 region has 15 residues. With V trimmed by 3 bases and J by 2 bases, 8 bases remained unmatched. This chain's CDR3 is CSASLWRGDQETQYF. In DNA form, the CDR3 reads TGCAGTGCTAGTCTGTGGCGGGGGGATCAAGAGACCCAGTACTTC.

This clone was counted a single time. This rearrangement joins TRBV19 to TRBJ1-6; 7 bases map to TRBD1. J was trimmed by 6 bases and V by 4 bases; bases with no gene match: 3. Germline CDR1 reads LNHDA; CDR2 reads SQIVND (reference sequence). This CDR3 has 14 residues. The CDR3 region is CASSRGDSNSPLHF. CDR3 DNA sequence: TGTGCCAGTAGTAGAGGGGACAGTAATTCACCCCTCCACTTT.

The V and J genes are TRBV7-2 and TRBJ1-6, with D tentatively TRBD1 (6 bases). V lost 7 bases and J lost 4, with 11 bases in between. Germline CDR1 is SGHTA and CDR2 is FQGNSA. The CDR3 totals 14 residues. In DNA, the CDR3 is TGTGCCAGCACAGTTACAGGGTATAATTCACCCCTCCACTTT. Translation: CASTVTGYNSPLHF.

The table lists this clone with many counts. V gene TRBV6-2 or TRBV6-3 combines with J gene TRBJ1-5; the D gene is possibly TRBD1 (5 bases). Germline-derived CDR1 and CDR2 are MNHEY and SVGEGT. V lost 2 bases, J lost 6 bases, and 11 bases lay in between. The CDR3 runs to 14 residues. The CDR3 sequence: CASSYGATGQPQHF. DNA for the CDR3: TGTGCCAGCAGTTACGGGGCGACGGGTCAGCCCCAGCATTTT.

V gene TRBV12-3 or TRBV12-4 combines with J gene TRBJ2-5; possibly TRBD1 for D (6 bases). This CDR3 contains 13 residues. Trimming took 3 bases from V and 4 from J, leaving 9 bases between them. The CDR3 spells CASSLGRGETQYF. CDR3 bases: TGTGCCAGCAGTTTGGGCAGGGGAGAGACCCAGTACTTC.

This sequence joins TRBV6-2 or TRBV6-3 and TRBJ2-1; 11 positions match TRBD2. CDR3 size: 16 residues. Germline CDR1 MNHEY, CDR2 SVGEGT. J was trimmed by 5 bases and V by 5 bases; bases with no gene match: 8. The CDR3 here is CASSDVLAGANNEQFF. The CDR3 DNA follows: TGTGCCAGCAGTGACGTACTAGCGGGGGCCAACAATGAGCAGTTCTTC.

The chain links TRBV28 to TRBJ1-6; 9 bases line up with TRBD1. The J segment lost 12 bases and the V segment lost 4 bases, leaving 4 bases of the junction unmatched. This CDR3 region has 13 residues. The germline V gene has CDR1 MDHEN and CDR2 SYDVKM. CDR3 coding DNA: TGTGCCAGCAGTTGGGACAGGGAAAGACCCCTCCACTTT. Translation: CASSWDRERPLHF.

The chain joins TRBV14 to TRBJ2-7, with 10 bases matching TRBD2. Germline CDR1 and CDR2: SGHDN and FVKESK. The CDR3 spans 18 residues. Losses at the gene ends were 0 bases for V and 3 bases for J; bases not matched to a gene: 11. The CDR3, as DNA: TGTGCCAGCAGCCAAGATAGGACTAGCGGAGGGGGAATCTACGAGCAGTACTTC. Translated, it gives CASSQDRTSGGGIYEQYF.

The V and J genes are TRBV27 and TRBJ1-2; D call uncertain. Germline V gene lookup returns CDR1 MNHEY and CDR2 SMNVEV (reference sequence). V dropped 5 bases and J dropped 3 bases, with 13 bases sitting between them. The CDR3 is 14 amino acids. CDR3 residues: CASSPHSRDYGYTF. For the CDR3, the DNA is TGTGCCAGCAGTCCTCATTCGCGAGACTATGGCTACACCTTC.

This chain connects TRBV28 to TRBJ2-5, with TRBD2 matching over 15 bases. V was pared by 4 bases and J by 5 bases, with 8 bases of the junction left unmatched. The CDR3 sequence is 17 residues long. In germline, CDR1 is MDHEN, CDR2 SYDVKM. This CDR3 reads CASSYPGLAGGGETQYF. DNA for the CDR3: TGTGCCAGCAGTTACCCGGGACTAGCGGGAGGAGGGGAGACCCAGTACTTC.

The chain joins TRBV2 to TRBJ2-1; 8 nucleotides match TRBD2. V lost 6 bases, J lost 4 bases, and 5 bases stayed unmatched. There are 14 residues in the CDR3. Germline values: CDR1 SNHLY, CDR2 FYNNEI. As DNA, the CDR3 is TGTGCCAGCAGCGCCGGGACTAGGTACAATGAGCAGTTCTTC. Its protein product is CASSAGTRYNEQFF.

The J gene is TRBJ1-1, the V gene TRBV6-2 or TRBV6-3; no clear D gene. The germline V and J ends were trimmed by 6 bases and 2 bases, with 13 bases remaining between them. The length of the CDR3 is 14 residues. Germline CDR1 reads MNHEY; CDR2 reads SVGEGT. The CDR3 DNA sequence: TGTGCCAGCAGCATAGCGGGAAAAAACACTGAAGCTTTCTTT. As protein: CASSIAGKNTEAFF.

This chain links TRBV7-2 with TRBJ2-2, with 7 positions matching TRBD1. The J segment lost 7 bases and the V segment lost 5 bases, leaving 10 bases of the junction unmatched. The germline V gene encodes CDR1 SGHTA and CDR2 FQGNSA. The length of the CDR3 is 15 residues. The CDR3 DNA sequence: TGTGCCAGCAGCCTGACAGGGTTCTCTGGCGGGGAGCTGTTTTTT. It is translated as CASSLTGFSGGELFF. Using reference TRBV7-2 and TRBJ2-2 for the parts outside the CDR3, the full variable domain is GAGVSQSPSNKVTEKGKDVELRCDPISGHTALYWYRQSLGQGLEFLIYFQGNSAPDKSGLPSDRFSAERTGGSVSTLTIQRTQQEDSAVYLCASSLTGFSGGELFFGEGSRLTVL.

The V and J genes are TRBV2 and TRBJ1-2, with 7 positions matching TRBD1. This CDR3 spans 17 amino acids. The germline V gene encodes CDR1 SNHLY and CDR2 FYNNEI. V shed 1 base, J shed 0 bases, and the junction held 8 bases outside the gene matches. In DNA, the CDR3 is TGTGCCAGCAGTGAAGGAACCACAGGGGCCGCTAACTATGGCTACACCTTC. Its translation: CASSEGTTGAANYGYTF.

The chain joins TRBV16 to TRBJ1-5; 10 nucleotides align to TRBD1. V shed 6 bases and J 5 bases; nucleotides not matched to a gene: 10. This CDR3 comprises 16 residues. CDR1 is KGHSY, CDR2 FQNENV, per germline. The CDR3 here is CASRGIRDRGHQPQHF. In nucleotides, the CDR3 is TGTGCCAGCAGAGGAATCCGGGACAGGGGCCATCAGCCCCAGCATTTT.

The chain uses TRBV12-3 or TRBV12-4 and TRBJ2-2; D ambiguous. This CDR3 spans 13 amino acids. V was pared by 2 bases and J by 5 bases, with 6 bases between. The CDR3 coding sequence is TGTGCCAGCAGTTTAAAGAGAACCGGGGAGCTGTTTTTT. Translation gives CASSLKRTGELFF.

The chain has TRBV7-2 and TRBJ2-7, with no clear D. The length of the CDR3 is 12 residues. CDR1 and CDR2 from the germline V gene are SGHTA and FQGNSA. Trimming removed 3 bases at V and 8 bases at J, with 11 bases between. CDR3: CASSFDSHKQYF. DNA of the CDR3: TGTGCCAGCAGCTTCGACTCTCACAAGCAGTACTTC.

This chain uses TRBV5-4 with TRBJ1-1; possible D gene TRBD1, 5 bases. Trimming took 5 bases from V and 0 from J, leaving 14 bases between them. The V gene's germline CDR1 is SGHNT and CDR2 YYREEE (reference sequence). The length of the CDR3 is 15 residues. The CDR3 DNA reads as TGTGCCAGCAGTTCGTTGGGGGGATTGAACACTGAAGCTTTCTTT. Translating it yields CASSSLGGLNTEAFF.

The chain recombines TRBV28 with TRBJ1-2, with D unclear. This CDR3 region has 12 residues. With 4 bases removed from V and 7 bases from J, the gap between germline ends came to 10 bases. Germline values: CDR1 MDHEN, CDR2 SYDVKM. The CDR3 sequence: CASSSPGLGYTF. In nucleotides, the CDR3 is TGTGCCAGCAGTTCCCCTGGGCTTGGCTACACCTTC.

Of note for this clone: The junction does not match germline at one end; this may be a read error. Other nucleotide sequences from this sample produce the same CDR3. The chain combines TRBV28 with TRBJ1-5; perhaps TRBD1 as D (5 bases). The CDR3 extends over 15 amino acids. The germline gives CDR1 MDHEN, CDR2 SYDVKM. CDR3 region: CASSNQGYSNQPQHF. The DNA of the CDR3 is TGTGCCAGCAGTAACCAGGGTTATAGCAATCAGCCGCAGCATTTT.

This chain connects TRBV24-1 to TRBJ2-7; 9 bases match TRBD1. The V and J ends lost 2 bases and 3 bases, in that order; junction bases with no gene match: 4. The CDR3 is 15 amino acids. Germline loops: CDR1 KGHDR, CDR2 SFDVKD. The CDR3 DNA sequence: TGTGCCACCAGTGATTCGGGACAGGGCTTCTACGAGCAGTACTTC. Translating gives CATSDSGQGFYEQYF.

The rearrangement links TRBV28 to TRBJ1-2; D not certain. The CDR3 spans 13 residues. V lost 3 bases and J lost 10, with 15 bases in between. Germline CDR1 reads MDHEN; CDR2 reads SYDVKM. The CDR3 DNA follows: TGTGCCAGCAGTTTTCGGGATCGGGCGTCCTACACCTTC. As protein: CASSFRDRASYTF.

This chain connects TRBV7-2 to TRBJ2-1, with a weak D call TRBD2 (5 bases). The CDR3 contains 16 residues. Trimming cost V 5 bases and J 0 bases, with 14 bases left between them. Germline loops: CDR1 SGHTA, CDR2 FQGNSA. The CDR3 reads CASSADGVSSYNEQFF. CDR3 DNA sequence: TGTGCCAGCAGCGCTGACGGGGTAAGCTCCTACAATGAGCAGTTCTTC.

The gene calls are TRBV10-1 and TRBJ2-1; 14 bases are shared with TRBD2. The CDR3 consists of 15 residues. Germline CDR1 reads WNHNN; CDR2 reads SYGVQD (reference sequence). The trim removed 7 bases at V and 6 bases at J, leaving 5 bases unmatched. CDR3 amino acids: CASTAGTSGSNEQFF. The CDR3 DNA is TGCGCCAGCACCGCGGGGACTAGCGGGAGCAATGAGCAGTTCTTC.